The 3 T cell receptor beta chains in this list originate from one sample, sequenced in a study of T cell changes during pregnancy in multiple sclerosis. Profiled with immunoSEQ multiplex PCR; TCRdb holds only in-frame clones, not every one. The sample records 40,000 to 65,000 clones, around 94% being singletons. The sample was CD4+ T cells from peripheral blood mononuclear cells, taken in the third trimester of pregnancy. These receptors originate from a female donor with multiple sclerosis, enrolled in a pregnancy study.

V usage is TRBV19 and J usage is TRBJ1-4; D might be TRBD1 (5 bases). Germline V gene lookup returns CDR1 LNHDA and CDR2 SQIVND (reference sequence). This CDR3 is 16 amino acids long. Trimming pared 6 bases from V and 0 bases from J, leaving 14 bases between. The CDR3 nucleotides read TGTGCCAGTAGACGAGGACAATTCGCAACTAATGAAAAACTGTTTTTT. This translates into CASRRGQFATNEKLFF.

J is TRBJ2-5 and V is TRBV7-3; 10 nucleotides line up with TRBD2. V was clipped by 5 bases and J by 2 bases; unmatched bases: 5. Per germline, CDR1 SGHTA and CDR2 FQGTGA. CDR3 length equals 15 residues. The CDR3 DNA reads TGTGCCAGCAGCCTCTTAGCGGGAGGACAAGAGACCCAGTACTTC. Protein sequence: CASSLLAGGQETQYF. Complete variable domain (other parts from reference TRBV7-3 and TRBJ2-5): GAGVSQTPSNKVTEKGKYVELRCDPISGHTALYWYRQSLGQGPEFLIYFQGTGAADDSGLPNDRFFAVRPEGSVSTLKIQRTERGDSAVYLCASSLLAGGQETQYFGPGTRLLVL.

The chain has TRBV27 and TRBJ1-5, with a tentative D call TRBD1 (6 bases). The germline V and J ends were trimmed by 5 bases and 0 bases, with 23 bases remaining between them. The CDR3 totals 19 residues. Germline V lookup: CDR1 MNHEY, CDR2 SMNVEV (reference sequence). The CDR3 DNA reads TGTGCCAGCAGTAGCCGGGGGGTCAGGGGAGGGTATAGCAATCAGCCCCAGCATTTT. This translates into CASSSRGVRGGYSNQPQHF.